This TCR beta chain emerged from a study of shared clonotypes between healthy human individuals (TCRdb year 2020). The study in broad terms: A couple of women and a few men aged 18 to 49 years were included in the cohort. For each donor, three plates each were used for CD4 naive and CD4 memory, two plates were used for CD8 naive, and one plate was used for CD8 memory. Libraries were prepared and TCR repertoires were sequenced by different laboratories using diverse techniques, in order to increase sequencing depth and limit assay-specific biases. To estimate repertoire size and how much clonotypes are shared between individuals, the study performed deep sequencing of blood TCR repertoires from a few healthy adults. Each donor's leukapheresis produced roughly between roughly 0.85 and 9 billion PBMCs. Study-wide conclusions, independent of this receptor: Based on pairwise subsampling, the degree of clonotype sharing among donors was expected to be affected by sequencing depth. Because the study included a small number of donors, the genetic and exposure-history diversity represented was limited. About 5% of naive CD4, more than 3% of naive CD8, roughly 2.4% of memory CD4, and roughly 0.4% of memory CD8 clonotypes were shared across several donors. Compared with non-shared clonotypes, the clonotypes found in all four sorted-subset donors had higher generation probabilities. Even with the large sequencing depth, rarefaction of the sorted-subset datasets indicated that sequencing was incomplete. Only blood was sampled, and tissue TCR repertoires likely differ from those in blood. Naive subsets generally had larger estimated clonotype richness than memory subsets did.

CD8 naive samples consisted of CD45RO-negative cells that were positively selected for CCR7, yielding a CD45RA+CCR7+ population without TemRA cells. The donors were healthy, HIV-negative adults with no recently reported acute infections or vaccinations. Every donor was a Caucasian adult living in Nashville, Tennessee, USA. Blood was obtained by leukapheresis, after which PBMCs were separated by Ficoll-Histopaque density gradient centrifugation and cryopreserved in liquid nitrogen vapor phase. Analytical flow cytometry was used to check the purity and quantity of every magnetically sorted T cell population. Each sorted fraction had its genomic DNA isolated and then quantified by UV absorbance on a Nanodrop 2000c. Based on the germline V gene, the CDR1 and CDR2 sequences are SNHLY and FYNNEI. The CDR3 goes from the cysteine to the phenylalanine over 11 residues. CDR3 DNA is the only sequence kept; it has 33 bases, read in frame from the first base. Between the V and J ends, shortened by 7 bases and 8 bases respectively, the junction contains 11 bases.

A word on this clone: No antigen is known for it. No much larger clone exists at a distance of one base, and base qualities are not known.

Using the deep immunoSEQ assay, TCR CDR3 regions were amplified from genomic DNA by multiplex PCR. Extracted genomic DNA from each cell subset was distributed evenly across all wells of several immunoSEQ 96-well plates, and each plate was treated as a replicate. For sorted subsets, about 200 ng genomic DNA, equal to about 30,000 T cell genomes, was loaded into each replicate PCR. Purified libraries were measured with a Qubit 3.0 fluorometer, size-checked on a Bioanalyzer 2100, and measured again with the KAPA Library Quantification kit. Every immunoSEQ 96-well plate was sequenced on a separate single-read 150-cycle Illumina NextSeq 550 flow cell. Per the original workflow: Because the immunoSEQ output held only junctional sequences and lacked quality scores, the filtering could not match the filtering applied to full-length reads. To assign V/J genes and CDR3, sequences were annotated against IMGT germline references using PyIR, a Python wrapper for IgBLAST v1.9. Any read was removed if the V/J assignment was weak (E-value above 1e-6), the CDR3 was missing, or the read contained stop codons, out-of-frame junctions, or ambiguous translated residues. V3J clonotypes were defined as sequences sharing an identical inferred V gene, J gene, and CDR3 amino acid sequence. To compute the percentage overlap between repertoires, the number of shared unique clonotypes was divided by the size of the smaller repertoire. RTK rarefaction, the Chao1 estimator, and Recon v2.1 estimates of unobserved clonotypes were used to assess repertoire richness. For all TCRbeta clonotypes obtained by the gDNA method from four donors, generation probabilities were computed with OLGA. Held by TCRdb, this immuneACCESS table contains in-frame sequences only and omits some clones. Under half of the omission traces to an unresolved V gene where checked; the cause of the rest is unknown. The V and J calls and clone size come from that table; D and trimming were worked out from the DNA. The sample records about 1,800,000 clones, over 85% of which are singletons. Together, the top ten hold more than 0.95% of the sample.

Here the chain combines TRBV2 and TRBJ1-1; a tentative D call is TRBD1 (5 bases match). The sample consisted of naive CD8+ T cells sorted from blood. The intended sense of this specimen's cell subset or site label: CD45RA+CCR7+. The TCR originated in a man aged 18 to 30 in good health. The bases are TGTGCCAGCACGCGGGGGACGGAAGCTTTCTTT. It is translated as CASTRGTEAFF.